These 29 T cell receptor beta chains came from one sample sequenced in a study of blood T cell repertoires in COVID-19 (TCRdb year 2020). The library came from the immunoSEQ multiplex PCR assay. TCRdb took over this immuneACCESS table, retaining in-frame rearrangements with V and J assigned. Such tables are incomplete; in checked studies, under half of the missing clones stem from an unresolved V gene, and the remainder is unexplained. Here the sample has roughly 320,000 clones; 85% to 90% occur a single time. Jointly, the top ten make up 1% to 1.5% of the sample. The sample comprised peripheral blood. Receptors originate from a man between 65 and 85 years old with acute or convalescent COVID-19.

This clone has only one observation. J is TRBJ1-1 and V is TRBV5-4; D not resolved. The CDR3 totals 13 residues. CDR1 and CDR2 (germline): SGHNT, YYREEE (reference sequence). V gave up 4 bases and J gave up 1 base, with 8 bases separating them. The CDR3 sequence: CASSPYRNTEAFF. CDR3 in DNA: TGTGCCAGCAGCCCATACAGGAACACTGAAGCTTTCTTT.

This clone has at least ten counts. The junction differs from germline at one of its ends, possibly a read error. The V gene is TRBV4-3, the J gene TRBJ2-2; 14 bases fit TRBD2. The CDR3 has 17 amino acids. Germline V gene lookup returns CDR1 LGHNA and CDR2 YSLEER. This chain's CDR3 is CASSPGTSGRNSGELFF. The CDR3 DNA follows: TGCGCCAGCAGCCCTGGGACTAGCGGGAGAAACAGCGGGGAGCTGTTTTTT.

The V gene is TRBV6-2 or TRBV6-3, the J gene TRBJ2-7; TRBD1 aligns across 7 bases. Germline values: CDR1 MNHEY, CDR2 SVGEGT. The CDR3 is 14 amino acids. The trim removed 6 bases at V and 1 base at J, leaving 6 bases unmatched. CDR3 protein: CASSRGSLSYEQYF. Here the CDR3 DNA reads TGTGCCAGCAGCAGGGGGTCGCTTTCCTACGAGCAGTACTTC.

The chain combines TRBV9 with TRBJ2-1, with 8 bases aligning to TRBD1. The CDR3 length is 15 residues. J lost 7 bases, V lost 4 bases, and 10 bases had no gene match. Germline lookup yields CDR1 SGDLS and CDR2 YYNGEE. The CDR3 DNA reads as TGTGCCAGCAGCCCGCGGACAGGGATGCGGAATGAGCAGTTCTTC. This sequence encodes CASSPRTGMRNEQFF. The entire variable domain, with the rest obtained from reference TRBV9 and TRBJ2-1, is as follows: DSGVTQTPKHLITATGQRVTLRCSPRSGDLSVYWYQQSLDQGLQFLIQYYNGEERAKGNILERFSAQQFPDLHSELNLSSLELGDSALYFCASSPRTGMRNEQFFGPGTRLTVL.

V and J are TRBV18 and TRBJ2-1; 8 nucleotides agree with TRBD1. Per germline, CDR1 KGHSH and CDR2 LQKENI. Trimming removed 5 bases from V and 8 bases from J; junction bases left unmatched: 8. The CDR3 runs to 14 residues. The CDR3 coding sequence is TGTGCCAGCTCAAGCCTCGACAGGGGCCATGAGCAGTTCTTC. This encodes CASSSLDRGHEQFF.

The chain employs TRBV9 and TRBJ1-4; TRBD1 matches 9 bases. V dropped 1 base and J dropped 6; count of bases not matched to a gene: 10. The CDR3 runs 17 residues. Per germline, CDR1 SGDLS and CDR2 YYNGEE. The CDR3 protein is CASSVTPRGQGDEKLFF. In DNA, the CDR3 is TGTGCCAGCAGCGTAACCCCCAGGGGACAGGGAGATGAAAAACTGTTTTTT. Supplemented by reference TRBV9 and TRBJ1-4, the full variable domain reads DSGVTQTPKHLITATGQRVTLRCSPRSGDLSVYWYQQSLDQGLQFLIQYYNGEERAKGNILERFSAQQFPDLHSELNLSSLELGDSALYFCASSVTPRGQGDEKLFFGSGTQLSVL.

The chain is built from TRBV7-8 and TRBJ2-5; TRBD1 is a possible D gene (5 bases). Per the germline V gene, CDR1 is SGHVS and CDR2 is FQNEAQ. V lost 2 bases and J lost 0, with 7 bases in between. This CDR3 is built from 14 residues. CDR3 sequence: CASSLRTYQETQYF. The CDR3 DNA follows: TGTGCCAGCAGCTTAAGGACATACCAAGAGACCCAGTACTTC. Looking up the rest from reference TRBV7-8 and TRBJ2-5 gives the full variable domain: GAGVSQSPRYKVAKRGQDVALRCDPISGHVSLFWYQQALGQGPEFLTYFQNEAQLDKSGLPSDRFFAERPEGSVSTLKIQRTQQEDSAVYLCASSLRTYQETQYFGPGTRLLVL.

V gene TRBV9 combines with J gene TRBJ2-1; tentative D call: TRBD2 (6 bases). V lost 0 bases to trimming and J lost 2 bases, with 9 bases between them. The CDR3 is 15 amino acids. The germline gives CDR1 SGDLS, CDR2 YYNGEE. The CDR3 loop is CASSVGRGTYNEQFF. CDR3 coding DNA: TGTGCCAGCAGCGTAGGGAGGGGCACCTACAATGAGCAGTTCTTC.

The V gene is TRBV3-1 (or the pseudogene TRBV3-2), the J gene TRBJ2-7; D remains ambiguous. V lost 0 bases and J lost 2, with 14 bases in between. There are 16 residues in the CDR3. The germline CDR1 and CDR2 sequences are LGHDT and YNNKEL (reference sequence). CDR3 sequence reads: CASSQDLRSDPYEQYF. The DNA of the CDR3 is TGTGCCAGCAGCCAAGATCTCCGGTCCGATCCCTACGAGCAGTACTTC.

The chain employs TRBV7-2 and TRBJ2-2, with TRBD2 as a possible D gene (6 bases). Trimming took off 5 bases at V and 4 bases at J, with 11 bases between the two ends. Germline V gene lookup returns CDR1 SGHTA and CDR2 FQGNSA. The CDR3 has 14 amino acids. The CDR3 spells CASSPVGGTGELFF. DNA of the CDR3: TGTGCCAGCAGCCCCGTCGGGGGCACCGGGGAGCTGTTTTTT.

In this sample, this clone turned up a few times. The DNA is left out, because the CDR3 cannot be placed on it with certainty; the CDR3 is given as TCRdb lists it. The rearrangement links TRBV21-1 to TRBJ1-1. TRBV21-1 is a listed pseudogene. Termini included, the CDR3 measures 16 amino acids. The CDR3 is CASSTLEVAVGTEAFF.

V and J are TRBV10-3 and TRBJ2-1; D possibly corresponds to TRBD2 (5 bases). V dropped 3 bases and J dropped 8 bases, with 14 bases sitting between them. There are 14 residues in the CDR3. Per germline, CDR1 ENHRY and CDR2 SYGVKD. The CDR3 DNA follows: TGTGCCATCAGTGAATCCAGGCGGCGGGATGAGCAGTTCTTC. Protein sequence: CAISESRRRDEQFF.

This clone was found a few times. This chain joins TRBV30 and TRBJ1-5, with TRBD1 identical over 7 bases. J gave up 3 bases and V 5 bases, and 1 base lay outside the gene matches. From germline, CDR1 is GTSNPN and CDR2 SVGIG (reference sequence). This CDR3 is built from 12 residues. CDR3 DNA: TGTGCCTGGGACAGGGACAATCAGCCCCAGCATTTT. Its translation is CAWDRDNQPQHF.

The genes are TRBV28 and TRBJ1-5; 9 bases map to TRBD1. Per germline, CDR1 MDHEN and CDR2 SYDVKM. The CDR3 runs to 19 residues. V shed 4 bases, J shed 1 base, and the junction held 14 bases outside the gene matches. In nucleotides, the CDR3 is TGTGCCAGCAGTTCCCTCGTATATTGGACAGGGGAAAGCAATCAGCCCCAGCATTTT. It yields the protein CASSSLVYWTGESNQPQHF.

This chain joins TRBV5-6 and TRBJ2-3, with no clear D. This CDR3 has 13 amino acids. Germline loops: CDR1 SGHDT, CDR2 YYEEEE. V was clipped by 6 bases and J by 1 base, with 9 bases between them. CDR3 sequence: CASTRLRTDTQYF. The CDR3 bases are TGTGCCAGCACCAGGCTCCGCACAGATACGCAGTATTTT.

The CDR3 coding sequence is TGTGCCACCGAGGACAGGGTAAGGTATGGCTACACCTTC. Translating gives CATEDRVRYGYTF. This sequence joins TRBV9 and TRBJ1-2; 8 nucleotides align to TRBD1. CDR3 length equals 13 residues. The V gene end was trimmed by 9 bases and the J gene end by 5 bases; junction bases not matched to a gene: 9. CDR1 is SGDLS and CDR2 is YYNGEE in the germline V gene. Drawing the rest from reference TRBV9 and TRBJ1-2, the complete variable domain is DSGVTQTPKHLITATGQRVTLRCSPRSGDLSVYWYQQSLDQGLQFLIQYYNGEERAKGNILERFSAQQFPDLHSELNLSSLELGDSALYFCATEDRVRYGYTFGSGTRLTVV.

The CDR3 sequence is CASSEYGDYDEQFF. For the CDR3, the DNA is TGTGCCAGCAGTGAATATGGGGACTATGATGAGCAGTTCTTC. The genes are TRBV25-1 and TRBJ2-1; TRBD2 matches at 7 bases. Germline CDR1 MGHDK, CDR2 SYGVNS. The J segment lost 8 bases and the V segment lost 0 bases, leaving 4 bases of the junction unmatched. This CDR3 comprises 14 residues. Full variable domain (missing parts from reference TRBV25-1 and TRBJ2-1): EADIYQTPRYLVIGTGKKITLECSQTMGHDKMYWYQQDPGMELHLIHYSYGVNSTEKGDLSSESTVSRIRTEHFPLTLESARPSHTSQYLCASSEYGDYDEQFFGPGTRLTVL.

The chain recombines TRBV6-2 or TRBV6-3 with TRBJ2-4; D remains ambiguous. V shed 6 bases and J shed 0 bases, with 12 bases lying between them. Germline-derived CDR1 and CDR2 are MNHEY and SVGEGT. The CDR3 loop spans 15 amino acids. The CDR3 sequence is CASSFRSLAKNIQYF. Here the CDR3 DNA reads TGTGCCAGCAGCTTTCGTTCTTTAGCCAAAAACATTCAGTACTTC.

This clone was recorded only once. The chain combines TRBV5-8 with TRBJ1-6; D is ambiguous. The CDR3 runs 14 residues. Germline CDR1 is SGHTS and CDR2 is YDEGEE. The V gene lost 0 bases and the J gene lost 7 bases, with 8 bases spanning the gap. CDR3 sequence reads: CASSLVQFNSPLHF. DNA of the CDR3: TGTGCCAGCAGCTTGGTGCAGTTCAATTCACCCCTCCACTTT. The full variable domain, in which reference TRBV5-8 and TRBJ1-6 provide the parts outside the CDR3, is EAGVTQSPTHLIKTRGQQATLRCSPISGHTSVYWYQQALGLGLQFLLWYDEGEERNRGNFPPRFSGRQFPNYSSELNVNALELEDSALYLCASSLVQFNSPLHFGNGTRLTVT.

V is TRBV6-2 or TRBV6-3 and J is TRBJ2-1; the D gene is possibly TRBD2 (6 bases). This CDR3 region has 15 residues. The V end lost 2 bases, the J end lost 6 bases, and 14 bases lay between the germline ends. In germline, CDR1 is MNHEY, CDR2 SVGEGT. CDR3 DNA: TGTGCCAGCAGTTACGGGAGGAGGGATCTCAATGAGCAGTTCTTC. As protein: CASSYGRRDLNEQFF.

This sequence joins TRBV21-1 and TRBJ2-1; the DNA was not used to check the table's D call, TRBD2. TRBV21-1 is marked as a pseudogene. The CDR3 has 21 amino acids. This CDR3 is CASSKVGLMSAHLGVRDEQFF. CDR3 in DNA: TGTGCCAGCAGCAAAGTCGGTTTGATGAGCGCTCATCTTGGCGTTCGGGATGAGCAGTTCTTC.

The genes are TRBV27 and TRBJ1-4; 8 nucleotides match TRBD1. The CDR3 loop spans 19 amino acids. Germline assignment: CDR1 MNHEY and CDR2 SMNVEV (reference sequence). With V trimmed by 1 base and J by 3 bases, 13 bases remained unmatched. CDR3 sequence: CASSLFSRQGRGPNEKLFF. CDR3 coding DNA: TGTGCCAGCAGTTTATTTTCCCGACAGGGGCGAGGACCTAATGAAAAACTGTTTTTT. The full variable domain, in which reference TRBV27 and TRBJ1-4 provide the parts outside the CDR3, is EAQVTQNPRYLITVTGKKLTVTCSQNMNHEYMSWYRQDPGLGLRQIYYSMNVEVTDKGDVPEGYKVSRKEKRNFPLILESPSPNQTSLYFCASSLFSRQGRGPNEKLFFGSGTQLSVL.

The chain uses TRBV4-3 and TRBJ2-5; D gene uncertain. Germline V gene lookup returns CDR1 LGHNA and CDR2 YSLEER. V lost 0 bases and J 5 bases, leaving 10 bases between the germline ends. The CDR3 covers 14 residues. CDR3 coding DNA: TGCGCCAGCAGCCAAGATCTGTATTATGAGACCCAGTACTTC. It translates to CASSQDLYYETQYF.

The J gene is TRBJ1-3, the V gene TRBV28; D is perhaps TRBD1 (6 bases). CDR3 length: 17 amino acids. From germline, CDR1 is MDHEN and CDR2 SYDVKM. Trimming shortened V by 5 bases and J by 3 bases, and 20 bases separated the two germline ends. In nucleotides, the CDR3 is TGTGCCAGCAGTCCTCATACAGGGACCTTTTATGGAAACACCATATATTTT. It specifies CASSPHTGTFYGNTIYF.

J is TRBJ1-1 and V is TRBV4-2; D may be TRBD1 (5 bases). The CDR3 length is 17 residues. The V end was cut by 0 bases, the J end by 3 bases, with 17 bases between. Germline V CDR1 and CDR2: LGHNA, YNFKEQ. This CDR3 reads CASSQDGKGPRDTEAFF. The CDR3 nucleotides read TGTGCCAGCAGCCAAGATGGAAAAGGACCCAGGGACACTGAAGCTTTCTTT.

The chain combines TRBV6-5 with TRBJ2-7; maybe TRBD2 (5 bases). Deletions cut 2 bases from V and 3 bases from J, with 8 bases between. This CDR3 has 13 residues. The V gene's germline CDR1 is MNHEY and CDR2 SVGAGI. The CDR3 here is CASSYRDRYEQYF. In nucleotides, the CDR3 is TGTGCCAGCAGTTACCGGGATCGCTACGAGCAGTACTTC.

The chain employs TRBV10-3 and TRBJ2-5; tentatively, D is TRBD1 (6 bases). The CDR3 runs 15 residues. The germline V and J ends were trimmed by 0 bases and 5 bases, with 13 bases remaining between them. From germline, CDR1 is ENHRY and CDR2 SYGVKD. CDR3 DNA: TGTGCCATCAGTGAGTCGACAGGCCTTGGGGAGACCCAGTACTTC. This translates into CAISESTGLGETQYF.

This clone was detected only once. The chain uses TRBV6-1 and TRBJ1-2; D perhaps matches TRBD1 (6 bases). From germline, CDR1 is MNHNS and CDR2 SASEGT. The V end lost 0 bases, the J end lost 4 bases, and 15 bases lay between the germline ends. The CDR3 is 16 residues long. The CDR3 nucleotides are TGTGCCAGCAGTGAAGCCCAGGGGCTGATTGGCTATGGCTACACCTTC. Its protein is CASSEAQGLIGYGYTF.

The CDR3 DNA reads TGCGCCAGCAGCCAAGAGGACAGCTTTAACTATGGCTACACCTTC. Translated: CASSQEDSFNYGYTF. The V gene is TRBV4-3, the J gene TRBJ1-2, with D maybe TRBD1 (6 bases). CDR1 is LGHNA, CDR2 YSLEER, per germline. The CDR3 is 15 amino acids. Trimming took 0 bases from V and 1 from J, leaving 9 bases between them.